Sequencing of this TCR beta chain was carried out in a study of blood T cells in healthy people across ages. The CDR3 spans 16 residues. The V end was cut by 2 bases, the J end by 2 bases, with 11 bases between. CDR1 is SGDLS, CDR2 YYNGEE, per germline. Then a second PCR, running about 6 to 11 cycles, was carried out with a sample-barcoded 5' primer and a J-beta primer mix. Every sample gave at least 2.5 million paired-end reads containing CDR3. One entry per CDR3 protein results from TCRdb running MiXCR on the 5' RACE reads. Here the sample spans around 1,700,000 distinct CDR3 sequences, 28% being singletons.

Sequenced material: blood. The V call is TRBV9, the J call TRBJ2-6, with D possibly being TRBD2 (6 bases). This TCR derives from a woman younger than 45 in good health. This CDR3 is CASSVGLSTGANVLTF. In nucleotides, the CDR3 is TGTGCCAGCAGCGTGGGACTGTCGACTGGGGCCAACGTCCTGACTTTC.